This T cell receptor beta chain was recovered during a study of T cell responses to AZD1222 COVID-19 vaccine. Overall study: Second-dose intervals near 4 or 12 weeks were combined.

Whole-study findings and limits: Among AZD1222 vaccinees, only five or six were seropositive at baseline. Breadth and depth of Spike-specific TCRs rose after two AZD1222 doses. Vaccine-related CD4 TCRs covered spike, predominating at 160-218 and 743-854.

The data were produced by immunoSEQ multiplex PCR, yet TCRdb's version contains in-frame clones alone and is incomplete. In the table there are 100,000 to 150,000 clones, roughly nine tenths of which are singletons. This CDR3 has 17 amino acids. Details on this clone: Its antigen is unknown.

This clonotype originated in an adult in good health. The sample here was peripheral blood, taken on day 0 of AZD1222 vaccination. The J gene is TRBJ2-7, the V gene TRBV21-1; TRBD2, as called in the table, went unchecked against the DNA. TRBV21-1 is annotated as a pseudogene. The chain's CDR3 is CASSKAGGGGRAYEQYF. The CDR3 region has the DNA TGTGCCAGCAGCAAAGCTGGAGGTGGAGGGAGGGCCTACGAGCAGTACTTC.